This T cell receptor beta chain was recorded in a study of T cell repertoires in cytomegalovirus infection. Overall study context: The public TCR beta signatures pointed to both CMV infection and matching HLA type. General observations from the study: The ex vivo response was dominated by HLA-C-restricted CMV-specific TCR beta clonotypes.

TCRdb called the reads again in MiXCR, with one record for every CDR3 protein. The repertoire holds some 320,000 distinct CDR3 sequences, with roughly 9.5% as singletons. About this clonotype itself: As yet, its antigen is unknown.

The sample comprised PBMCs. This receptor was identified in a human donor in good health (CMV status not recorded). Some clones in this sample may be carry-over from other donors' samples.

Here the CDR3 DNA reads TGTGCCAGCAGCCCCCGACAGGCTACAGGCTATGGCTACACCTTC. It is translated as CASSPRQATGYGYTF. The chain is built from TRBV7-6 and TRBJ1-2, with D perhaps matching TRBD1 (6 bases). V lost 5 bases, J lost 4 bases, and 17 bases lay in between. Germline V gives CDR1 SGHVS, CDR2 FNYEAQ. The CDR3 covers 15 residues. The variable domain in full, with the rest retrieved from reference TRBV7-6 and TRBJ1-2, is GAGVSQSPRYKVTKRGQDVALRCDPISGHVSLYWYRQALGQGPEFLTYFNYEAQQDKSGLPNDRFSAERPEGSISTLTIQRTEQRDSAMYRCASSPRQATGYGYTFGSGTRLTVV.